This T cell receptor beta chain originates from a study of CD8 T cell repertoires and HIV-1 epitope variants. Turning to the study itself: Control wells had CMV/EBV/flu peptides, negative Ebola AY9, or no peptide. The baseline condition was 1M T cells left uncultured. Cultures ran about 9 days, with IL-2, IL-7 and IL-15 added on days 3 and 7.

Turning to this clone: Its antigen is unidentified.

V lost 3 bases and J lost 2, with 13 bases in between. CDR1 and CDR2 (germline): MDHEN, SYDVKM. The CDR3 extends over 15 amino acids. The method was immunoSEQ multiplex PCR; TCRdb's version includes in-frame clones alone and lacks a portion of them. This sample yields 2,500 or so clones, of which about three fifths are seen a single time; 40% to 55% belongs to the top ten. The receptor was isolated from a male donor with HIV. Sequencing used cultured CD8+ T cells derived from PBMCs. The rearrangement joins TRBV28 to TRBJ1-1; the D is unclear. CDR3 sequence (DNA): TGTGCCAGCAGTTTGCGGCTGGTAGCTAACACTGAAGCTTTCTTT. It specifies CASSLRLVANTEAFF.